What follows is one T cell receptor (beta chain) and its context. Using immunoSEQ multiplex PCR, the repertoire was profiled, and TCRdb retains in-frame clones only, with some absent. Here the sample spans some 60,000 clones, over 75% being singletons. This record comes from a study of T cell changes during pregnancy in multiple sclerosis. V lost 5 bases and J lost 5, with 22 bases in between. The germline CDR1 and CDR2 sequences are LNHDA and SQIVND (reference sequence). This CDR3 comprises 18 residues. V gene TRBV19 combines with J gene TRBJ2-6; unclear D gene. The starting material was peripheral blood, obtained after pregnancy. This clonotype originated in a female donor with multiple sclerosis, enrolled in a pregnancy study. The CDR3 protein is CASSDQLTNQSRANVLTF. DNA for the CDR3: TGTGCCAGTAGTGACCAATTGACAAATCAAAGTCGGGCCAACGTCCTGACTTTC.